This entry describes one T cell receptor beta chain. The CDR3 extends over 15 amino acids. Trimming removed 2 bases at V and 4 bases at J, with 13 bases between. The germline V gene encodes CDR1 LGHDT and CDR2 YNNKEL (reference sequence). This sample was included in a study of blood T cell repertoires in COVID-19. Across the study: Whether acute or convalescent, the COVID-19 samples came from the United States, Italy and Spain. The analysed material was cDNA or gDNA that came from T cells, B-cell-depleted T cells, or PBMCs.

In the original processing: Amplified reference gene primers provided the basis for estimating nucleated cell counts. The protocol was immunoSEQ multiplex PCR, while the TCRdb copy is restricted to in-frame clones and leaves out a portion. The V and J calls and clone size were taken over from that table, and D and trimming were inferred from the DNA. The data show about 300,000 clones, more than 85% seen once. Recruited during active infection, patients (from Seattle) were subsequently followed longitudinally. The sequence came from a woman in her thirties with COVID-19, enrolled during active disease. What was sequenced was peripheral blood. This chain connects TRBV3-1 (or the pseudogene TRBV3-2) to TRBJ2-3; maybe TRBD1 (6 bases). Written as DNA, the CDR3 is TGTGCCAGCAGCCAAAGACAGGCTGGGGCAGATACGCAGTATTTT. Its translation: CASSQRQAGADTQYF.